The 26 T cell receptor beta chains below were found in one sample sequenced in a study of T cell clusters in autoimmune cytopenias. TRB amplification used roughly 250 ng of peripheral blood genomic DNA. Multiplex touch-down PCR amplified TRB using TRB-A and TRB-B pools in one tube. TCRdb processed the multiplex PCR reads again and assigns one entry to each CDR3 protein, with no DNA. The sample table includes 3,500 to 5,000 distinct CDR3 sequences. The same data also went into a second study, on T cell repertoires in aging, cancer and after chemotherapy.

Sequencing was performed on peripheral blood. These receptors came from a human donor with an autoimmune cytopenia or autoimmune hepatitis (not recorded which).

According to its frequency, this clonotype is large (0.1 to 1%). The V gene is TRBV11-1, the J gene TRBJ2-2; lacking DNA, the TRBD1 call made by TCRdb goes unchecked. The CDR3 loop spans 15 amino acids. Germline CDR1 is SGHAT and CDR2 is FQDESV (reference sequence). The CDR3 is CASSLVDRGTGELFF. Combining the CDR3 with reference TRBV11-1 and TRBJ2-2 gives the whole variable domain EAEVAQSPRYKITEKSQAVAFWCDPISGHATLYWYRQILGQGPELLVQFQDESVVDDSQLPKDRFSAERLKGVDSTLKIQPAELGDSAMYLCASSLVDRGTGELFFGEGSRLTVL.

The chain has TRBV29-1 and TRBJ2-2; TCRdb's assignment of TRBD1 cannot be checked, as there is no DNA. Germline V CDR1 and CDR2: SQVTM, ANQGSEA. The CDR3 runs to 13 residues. CDR3: CSAPRGEDGELFF.

This chain links TRBV29-1 with TRBJ1-4; TCRdb calls TRBD1, which cannot be checked without DNA. The CDR3 runs to 13 residues. Germline values: CDR1 SQVTM, CDR2 ANQGSEA. The CDR3 protein is CSARQGSGEKLFF. Full variable domain (missing parts from reference TRBV29-1 and TRBJ1-4): SAVISQKPSRDICQRGTSLTIQCQVDSQVTMMFWYRQQPGQSLTLIATANQGSEATYESGFVIDKFPISRPNLTFSTLTVSNMSPEDSSIYLCSARQGSGEKLFFGSGTQLSVL.

The chain couples TRBV6-5 to TRBJ2-2; TCRdb returns TRBD1, unconfirmable since there is no DNA. Germline assignment: CDR1 MNHEY and CDR2 SVGAGI. The CDR3 contains 17 residues. CDR3 loop: CASSSPPGGAHTGELFF.

CDR3 sequence reads: CASSDYGTSYGYTF. The chain is built from TRBV6-1 and TRBJ1-2; the D call from TCRdb, TRBD1, cannot be confirmed without DNA. The germline gives CDR1 MNHNS, CDR2 SASEGT. CDR3 length: 14 residues.

V gene TRBV12-3 or TRBV12-4 combines with J gene TRBJ2-5; TCRdb selects TRBD2, and the lack of DNA leaves this call unchecked. CDR3 length equals 13 residues. This CDR3 reads CASSSSGGETQYF.

This chain joins TRBV12-3 or TRBV12-4 and TRBJ2-6; no DNA is available, so the TRBD1 call from TCRdb remains unchecked. This CDR3 spans 16 amino acids. CDR3 sequence: CAITDRARSGANVLTF.

The J gene is TRBJ2-5, the V gene TRBV6-5; the D gene TCRdb calls, TRBD1, cannot be checked with no DNA. Germline loops: CDR1 MNHEY, CDR2 SVGAGI. This CDR3 contains 14 residues. CDR3 amino acids: CASSYGRGAETQYF.

The V call is TRBV27, the J call TRBJ1-5. Germline CDR1 reads MNHEY; CDR2 reads SMNVEV (reference sequence). The CDR3 is 13 residues long. CDR3 sequence reads: CASRPSRNQPQHF.

This clonotype counts as medium-sized by frequency. V usage is TRBV11-3 and J usage is TRBJ2-2; TCRdb gives TRBD1 as the D gene, but with no DNA this cannot be confirmed. The CDR3 is made up of 15 amino acids. Germline-derived CDR1 and CDR2 are SGHNT and YENEEA. CDR3 residues: CASSLGTTRTGELFF. The variable domain in full, with the rest retrieved from reference TRBV11-3 and TRBJ2-2, is EAGVVQSPRYKIIEKKQPVAFWCNPISGHNTLYWYLQNLGQGPELLIRYENEEAVDDSQLPKDRFSAERLKGVDSTLKIQPAELGDSAVYLCASSLGTTRTGELFFGEGSRLTVL.

The V and J genes are TRBV6-5 and TRBJ1-3; absent DNA, TCRdb's TRBD1 call cannot be checked. The CDR3 runs 15 residues. The germline CDR1 and CDR2 sequences are MNHEY and SVGAGI. The CDR3 region is CASTRSGNVGNTIYF.

The chain links TRBV6-5 to TRBJ2-3; TCRdb designates TRBD1, a call that cannot be tested without DNA. CDR1 is MNHEY, CDR2 SVGAGI, per germline. CDR3 length: 17 amino acids. CDR3 residues: CASSSLSRGASTDTQYF.

In terms of frequency, this clonotype is medium-sized. The V call is TRBV19, the J call TRBJ2-7; the TRBD1 assignment by TCRdb is unverifiable without DNA. This CDR3 has 14 amino acids. Germline lookup yields CDR1 LNHDA and CDR2 SQIVND (reference sequence). The CDR3: CASSIRVGQYEQYF.

The CDR3 is CASSLAGGGFTDTQYF. The rearrangement links TRBV27 to TRBJ2-3; TCRdb designates TRBD2, a call that cannot be tested without DNA. The CDR3 runs 16 residues. The germline V gene has CDR1 MNHEY and CDR2 SMNVEV (reference sequence).

The V and J genes are TRBV5-1 and TRBJ2-2. The germline V gene has CDR1 SGHRS and CDR2 YFSETQ. The CDR3 spans 12 residues. The CDR3 loop is CASSLNQVRLFF.

CDR3 residues: CASSPRFRGASGNTIYF. The V and J genes are TRBV5-6 and TRBJ1-3. This CDR3 comprises 17 residues. CDR1 and CDR2 (germline): SGHDT, YYEEEE.

The genes are TRBV27 and TRBJ2-2. Germline V gives CDR1 MNHEY, CDR2 SMNVEV (reference sequence). This CDR3 region has 15 residues. The CDR3 sequence is CASSLLGVGTGELFF.

The chain links TRBV5-6 to TRBJ1-6. The CDR3 is made up of 16 amino acids. Germline CDR1 is SGHDT and CDR2 is YYEEEE. The chain's CDR3 is CASSPRGGVGNSPLHF.

This clonotype is labeled medium-sized based on frequency. The chain links TRBV29-1 to TRBJ2-7; TCRdb returns TRBD1, unconfirmable since there is no DNA. The CDR3 spans 15 residues. Germline V gene sequence: CDR1 SQVTM, CDR2 ANQGSEA. CDR3 amino acids: CSVQWGTGKSHEQYF.

The chain is built from TRBV29-1 and TRBJ1-1. This CDR3 is 11 amino acids long. Germline CDR1 SQVTM, CDR2 ANQGSEA. CDR3 sequence: CTSQGPKEAFF.

V usage is TRBV5-1 and J usage is TRBJ2-1. CDR1 SGHRS and CDR2 YFSETQ come from the germline V gene. This CDR3 is built from 16 residues. CDR3 protein: CASSLVVVGPYNEQFF.

The rearrangement links TRBV6-5 to TRBJ1-1. The CDR3 is made up of 17 amino acids. The germline V gene encodes CDR1 MNHEY and CDR2 SVGAGI. CDR3 sequence reads: CASSYSIRSVISTEAFF.

The chain is built from TRBV6-5 and TRBJ1-2; the D call from TCRdb, TRBD1, cannot be confirmed without DNA. CDR3 size: 13 residues. Per germline, CDR1 MNHEY and CDR2 SVGAGI. CDR3 residues: CASSQGTGRGYTF.

The chain links TRBV27 to TRBJ2-2; TCRdb selects TRBD1, and the lack of DNA leaves this call unchecked. Looked up from germline, CDR1 is MNHEY and CDR2 is SMNVEV (reference sequence). CDR3 size: 16 residues. The CDR3 region is CASSLRQGVSSGELFF.

The rearrangement links TRBV5-4 to TRBJ2-1; the TCRdb call, TRBD1, lacks DNA for checking. The V gene's germline CDR1 is SGHNT and CDR2 YYREEE (reference sequence). This CDR3 spans 16 amino acids. This CDR3 is CASSLDGGARLAEQFF.

This clonotype is classed as medium-sized by frequency. The chain recombines TRBV29-1 with TRBJ2-3; TCRdb lists TRBD2, though no DNA is available to test this call. This CDR3 has 16 amino acids. Germline V gives CDR1 SQVTM, CDR2 ANQGSEA. The CDR3 protein is CSVTGLAGAFTDTQYF.